At least ten counts were recorded for the clone carrying this T cell receptor beta chain. This sample is part of a study of T-cell reconstitution after alpha-beta-depleted transplantation in children. The CDR3 runs to 12 residues. The germline V and J ends were trimmed by 2 bases and 5 bases, with 3 bases remaining between them. The germline V gene has CDR1 LGHNA and CDR2 YNFKEQ. As it was prepared, the TCRbeta library received unique molecular identifiers. A single record per CDR3 protein comes from TCRdb applying MiXCR to the PCR reads. The sample carries 200,000 to 250,000 distinct CDR3 sequences, roughly 9% recorded once.

The input for sequencing was PBMCs from the stem cell graft donor, taken from the stem cell graft. The source is a human donor who donated a stem cell graft to a child with acute lymphoblastic leukemia. J is TRBJ2-2 and V is TRBV4-2; no clear D. In DNA form, the CDR3 reads TGTGCCAGCAGCCAACCGACCGGGGAGCTGTTTTTT. Its protein is CASSQPTGELFF.